The next 17 T cell receptor beta chains were all read from a single sample in a study of Graves' ophthalmopathy and Graves' hyperthyroidism listed by TCRdb under 2018. Sequencing was performed on an Illumina HiSeq 2000. TCR beta CDR3 regions were amplified from RNA transcripts for repertoire sequencing. A first-round RT-PCR used HTBI primers with the Qiagen OneStep RT-PCR kit, followed by a second-round multiplex PCR, size selection and purification. TCRdb reran the public reads through fastp at Q25 and MiXCR, keeping productive beta chains. Records with the same CDR3 protein are collapsed into one entry carrying the most frequent genes and DNA. The sample contains hundreds of thousands of distinct CDR3 sequences, under 25% of them found a single time. The ten largest clones represent 2.5% to 3% of the sample. Material for sequencing was peripheral blood. These receptors all come from a woman between 18 and 29 years old with stable Graves' hyperthyroidism. Donor details come from another sample of the same person, matched by shared clones.

This clonotype was seen repeatedly, ten times or more. The chain has TRBV7-8 and TRBJ1-5; D possibly corresponds to TRBD1 (5 bases). The CDR3 spans 16 residues. V lost 3 bases, J lost 5 bases, and 17 bases lay in between. From germline, CDR1 is SGHVS and CDR2 FQNEAQ. In DNA form, the CDR3 reads TGTGCCAGCAGCTTGGGGGGTCGGGCACTCCATCAGCCCCAGCATTTT. This sequence encodes CASSLGGRALHQPQHF.

At least ten counts were recorded for this clonotype. V and J are TRBV6-5 and TRBJ2-3; no reliable D call. There are 15 residues in the CDR3. Trimming pared 2 bases from V and 3 bases from J, leaving 12 bases between. Germline assignment: CDR1 MNHEY and CDR2 SVGAGI. CDR3 sequence (DNA): TGTGCCAGCAGTTACCTGGCGATGGAGACAGATACGCAGTATTTT. Its translation is CASSYLAMETDTQYF.

This clonotype has at least ten counts. The CDR3 sequence: CSARDRGNTEAFF. DNA for the CDR3: TGCAGTGCTAGAGATCGGGGGAACACTGAAGCTTTCTTT. This chain uses TRBV20-1 with TRBJ1-1; no clear D gene. CDR3 length: 13 amino acids. With 0 bases removed from V and 1 base from J, the gap between germline ends came to 6 bases. Germline V gives CDR1 DFQATT, CDR2 SNEGSKA (reference sequence).

This clonotype was observed at least ten times. V and J are TRBV29-1 and TRBJ2-5; D remains unclear. Trimming pared 6 bases from V and 2 bases from J, leaving 10 bases between. Germline CDR1 SQVTM, CDR2 ANQGSEA. CDR3 length equals 12 residues. The DNA of the CDR3 is TGCAGCGTCGCCCGAGAGCAAGAGACCCAGTACTTC. Translated: CSVAREQETQYF.

In this sample, this clonotype turned up many times. J is TRBJ2-4 and V is TRBV28, with a tentative D call TRBD2 (6 bases). The length of the CDR3 is 14 residues. The germline gives CDR1 MDHEN, CDR2 SYDVKM. V lost 4 bases and J lost 1, with 8 bases in between. As DNA, the CDR3 is TGTGCCAGCAGTTCGAGCGGGGCCAAAAACATTCAGTACTTC. The encoded protein is CASSSSGAKNIQYF. Supplemented by reference TRBV28 and TRBJ2-4, the full variable domain reads DVKVTQSSRYLVKRTGEKVFLECVQDMDHENMFWYRQDPGLGLRLIYFSYDVKMKEKGDIPEGYSVSREKKERFSLILESASTNQTSMYLCASSSSGAKNIQYFGAGTRLSVL.

This clonotype came up many times. The CDR3 sequence: CASSQDVYAGEVPYEQYF. The CDR3 DNA reads as TGCGCCAGCAGCCAAGATGTGTACGCGGGAGAAGTCCCCTACGAGCAGTACTTC. The rearrangement links TRBV4-1 to TRBJ2-7; TRBD2 matches at 7 bases. The CDR3 is 18 amino acids. With 0 bases clipped from V and 2 bases from J, the junction kept 13 bases outside the gene matches. Germline CDR1 reads MGHRA; CDR2 reads YSYEKL.

About this clonotype itself: A much larger clone lies a single base off, so this may be a read error. This CDR3 fails to terminate in the conserved phenylalanine or tryptophan, so it likely reflects a read error. The rearrangement joins TRBV7-2 to TRBJ2-5, with no clear D. Germline V CDR1 and CDR2: SGHTA, FQGNSA. The CDR3 is made up of 15 amino acids. CDR3 sequence: CANSLTGGHQETQYL. DNA of the CDR3: TGTGCCAACAGCTTAACGGGCGGCCATCAAGAGACCCAGTACCTC.

The chain couples TRBV30 to TRBJ2-7; no clear D gene. With 0 bases removed from V and 9 bases from J, the gap between germline ends came to 12 bases. The CDR3 runs 12 residues. Germline assignment: CDR1 GTSNPN and CDR2 SVGIG (reference sequence). CDR3 sequence reads: CAWSVWSGRQYF. In DNA, the CDR3 is TGTGCCTGGAGTGTATGGTCAGGTCGGCAGTACTTC.

This clonotype has just a few counts. This rearrangement joins TRBV20-1 to TRBJ1-6; possible D gene TRBD1, 5 bases. Per germline, CDR1 DFQATT and CDR2 SNEGSKA (reference sequence). With 3 bases removed from V and 1 base from J, the gap between germline ends came to 7 bases. The CDR3 runs to 14 residues. CDR3 protein: CSASDSSYNSPLHF. The CDR3 bases are TGCAGTGCTAGTGACAGTTCCTATAATTCACCCCTCCACTTT.

The chain combines TRBV6-1 with TRBJ2-6; D gene uncertain. Trimming took 1 base from V and 2 from J, leaving 6 bases between them. In germline, CDR1 is MNHNS, CDR2 SASEGT. The CDR3 consists of 15 residues. The CDR3 region has the DNA TGTGCCAGCAGTGAAGAAGGGACTGGGGCCAACGTCCTGACTTTC. The encoded protein is CASSEEGTGANVLTF.

This clonotype occurred many times. The genes are TRBV20-1 and TRBJ2-7; 7 bases match TRBD2. The CDR3 has 16 residues. The J segment lost 0 bases and the V segment lost 1 base, leaving 9 bases of the junction unmatched. Germline V gene data show CDR1 as DFQATT and CDR2 as SNEGSKA (reference sequence). The CDR3: CSARGVAAGSSYEQYF. The DNA for the CDR3 is TGCAGTGCTAGAGGGGTCGCAGCGGGGAGCTCCTACGAGCAGTACTTC.

This clonotype was detected ten times or more. The J gene is TRBJ2-7, the V gene TRBV20-1; the D gene could be TRBD1 or TRBD2 (5 bases each). V was clipped by 6 bases and J by 2 bases, with 14 bases between them. The CDR3 covers 13 residues. Germline V gene lookup returns CDR1 DFQATT and CDR2 SNEGSKA (reference sequence). CDR3 sequence reads: CSASLGVAYEQYF. CDR3 nucleotides: TGCAGTGCCTCCTTGGGGGTGGCCTACGAGCAGTACTTC.

Many counts were recorded for this clonotype. The chain employs TRBV7-3 and TRBJ2-7; 9 nucleotides align to TRBD1. V was clipped by 4 bases and J by 5 bases; unmatched bases: 9. Germline CDR1 SGHTA, CDR2 FQGTGA. The CDR3 runs to 15 residues. CDR3 nucleotides: TGTGCCAGCAGCTACGGGGGGACAGGGAACCACGAGCAGTACTTC. Its translation is CASSYGGTGNHEQYF.

This clonotype was counted many times. CDR3 loop: CAWTSGAYEQYF. The CDR3 DNA sequence: TGTGCCTGGACTAGCGGAGCGTACGAGCAGTACTTC. V is TRBV30 and J is TRBJ2-7, with 7 nucleotides matching TRBD2. Germline V gives CDR1 GTSNPN, CDR2 SVGIG (reference sequence). The CDR3 has 12 residues. With V trimmed by 4 bases and J by 4 bases, 4 bases remained unmatched.

The chain uses TRBV10-3 and TRBJ1-3, with TRBD1 matching 8 bases. The CDR3 is made up of 15 amino acids. J was trimmed by 2 bases and V by 0 bases; bases with no gene match: 0. Germline CDR1 and CDR2: ENHRY and SYGVKD. CDR3 region: CAISESTGAGNTIYF. CDR3 nucleotides: TGTGCCATCAGTGAGTCGACAGGGGCTGGAAACACCATATATTTT.

This clonotype showed up many times. This chain uses TRBV2 with TRBJ2-5, with D maybe TRBD2 (6 bases). This CDR3 comprises 13 residues. The V end was cut by 7 bases, the J end by 0 bases, with 9 bases between. Germline V gives CDR1 SNHLY, CDR2 FYNNEI. The CDR3 coding sequence is TGTGCCAGCAAGAGGGACTACCAAGAGACCCAGTACTTC. It specifies CASKRDYQETQYF.

This clonotype was counted at least ten times. V and J are TRBV6-1 and TRBJ2-7, with 7 nucleotides matching TRBD2. V lost 3 bases, J lost 0 bases, and 8 bases stayed unmatched. CDR3 length: 16 residues. Germline CDR1 is MNHNS and CDR2 is SASEGT. The CDR3 nucleotides read TGTGCCAGCAGTGAGCACGGCGGGAGCCGCTCCTACGAGCAGTACTTC. Residues: CASSEHGGSRSYEQYF.